This is a list of T cell receptor beta chains from one sample in a study of T cells in localized non-small cell lung cancer. The repertoire was sequenced with immunoSEQ multiplex PCR; TCRdb's copy has only in-frame clones and lacks some. Of over 20,000 clones listed, roughly 87% are singletons. Sample: peripheral blood, taken before any cancer treatment. These receptors originate from a male donor aged 60 or older with stage I squamous cell lung carcinoma. Each CDR3 is given with its conserved first and last residue. D genes are given only for firm matches. For some rows the clone size is stated as once, few or many, or as a class when expanded; others skip it.

D	V	J	size	CDR3	DNA
.	TRBV6-5	TRBJ2-7	.	CASSTGLYYEQYF	TGTGCCAGCAGTACAGGGCTATACTACGAGCAGTACTTC
.	TRBV7-6	TRBJ2-1	.	CASSKGHLEQFF	TGTGCCAGCAGCAAAGGACACCTGGAGCAGTTCTTC
TRBD1	TRBV9	TRBJ2-1	.	CASSVSGQAYNEQFF	TGTGCCAGCAGCGTTTCGGGACAGGCCTACAATGAGCAGTTCTTC
TRBD2	TRBV14	TRBJ2-3	.	CASSHASGSPWPDTQYF	TGTGCCAGCAGCCACGCTAGCGGGAGTCCGTGGCCGGATACGCAGTATTTT
.	TRBV5-6	TRBJ2-7	.	CASSLPGPSFSYEQYF	TGTGCCAGCAGCTTGCCCGGGCCCTCTTTCTCCTACGAGCAGTACTTC
.	TRBV5-1	TRBJ2-5	.	CASGSAGRMETQYF	TGCGCCAGCGGCTCGGCGGGCAGGATGGAGACCCAGTACTTC
.	TRBV18	TRBJ2-7	.	CASSPTTGREQYF	TGTGCCAGCTCGCCTACGACAGGACGGGAGCAGTACTTC
TRBD2	TRBV9	TRBJ2-2	.	CASSVAPGLAGDTGELFF	TGTGCCAGCAGCGTAGCCCCGGGACTAGCGGGAGACACCGGGGAGCTGTTTTTT
TRBD1	TRBV19	TRBJ2-3	.	CASTPDRLDTQYF	TGTGCCAGTACCCCGGACAGGCTCGATACGCAGTATTTT
TRBD1	TRBV2	TRBJ2-5	few	CASSESGGGETQYF	TGTGCCAGCAGTGAGTCAGGGGGCGGCGAGACCCAGTACTTC
.	TRBV6-1	TRBJ2-1	.	CASDGGSTREQFF	TGTGCCAGCGACGGGGGCTCCACGCGGGAGCAGTTCTTC
.	TRBV7-9	TRBJ2-1	.	CASSFGNNEQFF	TGTGCCAGCAGCTTTGGAAACAATGAGCAGTTCTTC
.	TRBV6-1	TRBJ1-5	.	CASSEAFRQVYSNQPQHF	TGTGCCAGCAGTGAAGCCTTCCGACAGGTTTATAGCAATCAGCCCCAGCATTTT
TRBD1	TRBV19	TRBJ1-6	.	CASRTRGGADSPLHF	TGTGCCAGTAGGACCAGGGGGGGCGCCGATTCACCCCTCCACTTT
.	TRBV15	TRBJ1-2	.	CATSGSSTGIYGYTF	TGTGCCACCAGCGGGTCTTCTACAGGGATCTATGGCTACACCTTC
TRBD1	TRBV6-5	TRBJ2-3	.	CASSYSDRAVTDTQYF	TGTGCCAGCAGTTACTCGGACAGGGCCGTCACAGATACGCAGTATTTT
.	TRBV7-9	TRBJ1-5	once	CASSLESNQPQHF	TGTGCCAGCAGCTTAGAAAGCAATCAGCCCCAGCATTTT
.	TRBV7-2	TRBJ2-1	.	CASSPWGSSYNEQFF	TGTGCCAGCAGTCCCTGGGGGAGCTCCTACAATGAGCAGTTCTTC
.	TRBV5-1	TRBJ1-3	.	CASSLGRGRTIYF	TGCGCCAGCAGCTTGGGGCGGGGAAGAACCATATATTTT
.	TRBV2	TRBJ2-5	.	CASSGVARETQYF	TGTGCCAGCAGTGGGGTGGCTCGGGAGACCCAGTACTTC
.	TRBV6-5	TRBJ2-7	.	CASSYSDRPYEQYF	TGTGCCAGCAGTTACTCCGACAGACCTTACGAGCAGTACTTC
TRBD1	TRBV7-6	TRBJ1-5	.	CASSPQTGNNQPQHF	TGTGCCAGCAGCCCCCAGACAGGGAACAATCAGCCCCAGCATTTT
TRBD1	TRBV28	TRBJ1-2	.	CASSFRDRDYGYTF	TGTGCCAGCAGTTTCCGGGACAGGGATTATGGCTACACCTTC
TRBD1	TRBV7-3	TRBJ1-1	.	CASSQGLGQGTEAFF	TGTGCCAGCAGCCAGGGGCTGGGACAGGGCACTGAAGCTTTCTTT
.	TRBV7-2	TRBJ2-2	.	CASSLAGDLNTGELFF	TGTGCCAGCAGCTTAGCGGGAGATTTGAACACCGGGGAGCTGTTTTTT
.	TRBV4-3	TRBJ1-5	.	CASSQDYRNQPQHF	TGCGCCAGCAGCCAAGATTACAGAAATCAGCCCCAGCATTTT
TRBD1	TRBV9	TRBJ2-4	few	CASSVGGRGRRDIQYF	TGTGCCAGCAGCGTAGGAGGCAGGGGGCGGAGGGACATTCAGTACTTC
TRBD2	TRBV30	TRBJ2-3	once	CAWSVLAGVTDTQYF	TGTGCCTGGAGTGTCCTAGCGGGGGTCACAGATACGCAGTATTTT
.	TRBV19	TRBJ1-3	.	CATLPHRDSGNTIYF	TGTGCCACCCTCCCCCACAGAGACTCTGGAAACACCATATATTTT
TRBD2	TRBV29-1	TRBJ2-5	.	CSVAPSGSGETQYF	TGCAGCGTTGCCCCTAGCGGGAGCGGGGAGACCCAGTACTTC
TRBD1	TRBV7-2	TRBJ2-1	.	CASSLDRDRVEKFF	TGTGCCAGCAGCTTAGACCGGGACAGGGTAGAAAAGTTCTTC